These 28 T cell receptor beta chains originate from one sample sequenced in a study of cytomegalovirus exposure and HLA in healthy donors. PCR employed 60 Vbeta and 13 Jbeta primers. The protocol was immunoSEQ multiplex PCR, while the TCRdb copy is restricted to in-frame clones and leaves out a portion. The sample includes some 130,000 clones, around four fifths of them seen just once. Sequencing used PBMCs. The receptors here all came from a male donor in good health and CMV-seronegative.

This clone was seen just once. The CDR3 here is CASSGTGYREQYF. CDR3 nucleotide sequence: TGTGCCAGCAGTGGGACAGGGTACCGCGAGCAGTACTTC. The chain employs TRBV2 and TRBJ2-7; 8 bases fit TRBD1. The junction had 5 bases not matched to a gene; V was cut back by 4 bases and J by 6 bases. In germline, CDR1 is SNHLY, CDR2 FYNNEI. The CDR3 is 13 amino acids. Full variable domain (outside the CDR3, taken from reference TRBV2 and TRBJ2-7): EPEVTQTPSHQVTQMGQEVILRCVPISNHLYFYWYRQILGQKVEFLVSFYNNEISEKSEIFDDQFSVERPDGSNFTLKIRSTKLEDSAMYFCASSGTGYREQYFGPGTRLTVT.

The chain employs TRBV6-6 and TRBJ1-1; maybe TRBD1 (6 bases). V was clipped by 2 bases and J by 1 base, with 11 bases between them. Germline CDR1 is MNHNY and CDR2 is SVGAGI (reference sequence). The CDR3 runs to 15 residues. CDR3 bases: TGTGCCAGCAGTTACGGGGGCCGGGGGAACACTGAAGCTTTCTTT. This translates into CASSYGGRGNTEAFF.

The gene calls are TRBV4-3 and TRBJ2-7; tentatively, D is TRBD2 (6 bases). Germline V gene sequence: CDR1 LGHNA, CDR2 YSLEER. Between the trimmed V and J ends, which lost 0 bases and 4 bases, there was a span of 16 bases. The CDR3 length is 16 residues. CDR3 bases: TGCGCCAGCAGCCAAGATGGAACCGGGACTCTGTACGAGCAGTACTTC. It translates to CASSQDGTGTLYEQYF.

The chain carries TRBV4-3 and TRBJ2-3; D is possibly TRBD2 (5 bases). Trimming took off 0 bases at V and 7 bases at J, with 8 bases between the two ends. The CDR3 contains 13 residues. The germline V gene has CDR1 LGHNA and CDR2 YSLEER. This CDR3 reads CASSQDRRNTQYF. As DNA, the CDR3 is TGCGCCAGCAGCCAAGATCGGAGGAATACGCAGTATTTT.

The chain employs TRBV19 and TRBJ2-7, with a weak D call TRBD1 (6 bases). Germline CDR1 reads LNHDA; CDR2 reads SQIVND (reference sequence). Deletions cut 5 bases from V and 2 bases from J, with 13 bases between. The CDR3 contains 14 residues. CDR3 sequence: CASSQGQGTYEQYF. The DNA for the CDR3 is TGTGCCAGTAGTCAGGGGCAGGGCACCTACGAGCAGTACTTC.

Of note for this clone: One end of the junction is discordant with germline, which a read error may explain. CDR3 region: CATSNGLAASTDTQYF. CDR3 sequence (DNA): TGCGCCACCAGCAATGGACTAGCGGCGAGCACAGATACGCAGTATTTT. The chain carries TRBV5-1 and TRBJ2-3; 10 bases are shared with TRBD2. Germline V gives CDR1 SGHRS, CDR2 YFSETQ. The CDR3 runs 16 residues.

The rearrangement uses TRBV5-1 and TRBJ2-1; D call uncertain. Trimming shortened V by 3 bases and J by 3 bases, and 4 bases separated the two germline ends. The CDR3 spans 12 residues. Germline-derived CDR1 and CDR2 are SGHRS and YFSETQ. The CDR3 region has the DNA TGCGCCAGCAGCTCGGTCTACAATGAGCAGTTCTTC. The encoded protein is CASSSVYNEQFF.

The gene calls are TRBV28 and TRBJ1-2; tentatively, D is TRBD1 (5 bases). V was trimmed by 1 base and J by 8 bases, leaving 17 bases between them. CDR1 is MDHEN and CDR2 is SYDVKM in the germline V gene. The CDR3 covers 15 residues. The CDR3 nucleotides are TGTGCCAGCAGTTTATCATTCGGGGGGGTAGCAGGCTACACCTTC. Translating gives CASSLSFGGVAGYTF.

This clone has only a few counts. The chain couples TRBV19 to TRBJ1-1, with no clear D. This CDR3 is 13 amino acids long. V dropped 5 bases and J dropped 7 bases, with 14 bases sitting between them. CDR1 and CDR2 (germline): LNHDA, SQIVND (reference sequence). This chain's CDR3 is CASSQTNRGEAFF. In DNA form, the CDR3 reads TGTGCCAGTAGTCAAACTAATCGCGGTGAAGCTTTCTTT.

This sequence joins TRBV10-2 and TRBJ2-7; D is ambiguous. Trimming pared 4 bases from V and 2 bases from J, leaving 3 bases between. In germline, CDR1 is WSHSY, CDR2 SAAADI. The CDR3 runs to 11 residues. This chain's CDR3 is CASSAAYEQYF. The CDR3 DNA reads as TGCGCCAGCAGTGCGGCCTACGAGCAGTACTTC.

This chain uses TRBV6-5 with TRBJ1-5; D unclear. The CDR3 is 14 residues long. The V end lost 7 bases, the J end lost 0 bases, and 10 bases lay between the germline ends. Germline V gene sequence: CDR1 MNHEY, CDR2 SVGAGI. The CDR3 DNA follows: TGTGCCAGCAACTGGCGGAATAGCAATCAGCCCCAGCATTTT. Amino acid sequence: CASNWRNSNQPQHF.

The sample holds one count of this clone. The chain carries TRBV6-1 and TRBJ1-2, with 7 bases that match TRBD1. V was clipped by 2 bases and J by 8 bases; unmatched bases: 8. The CDR3 has 14 residues. CDR1 and CDR2 from the germline V gene are MNHNS and SASEGT. CDR3 in DNA: TGTGCCAGCAGTGAAACGGGACAGCTATGGGGCTACACCTTC. It yields the protein CASSETGQLWGYTF.

The V and J genes are TRBV7-2 and TRBJ2-7, with a possible D match to TRBD2 (5 bases). This CDR3 comprises 14 residues. Germline CDR1 reads SGHTA; CDR2 reads FQGNSA. V was trimmed by 5 bases and J by 6 bases, leaving 17 bases between them. The chain's CDR3 is CASSVRRGSFEQYF. The DNA for the CDR3 is TGTGCCAGCAGCGTCCGTAGAGGGTCTTTCGAGCAGTACTTC.

This clone was picked up a small number of times. The chain is built from TRBV5-1 and TRBJ2-4; D may be TRBD1 (6 bases). The CDR3 extends over 14 amino acids. Germline assignment: CDR1 SGHRS and CDR2 YFSETQ. Trimming took 0 bases from V and 5 from J, leaving 9 bases between them. The DNA for the CDR3 is TGCGCCAGCAGCTTGGCGGGGACACAAAACATTCAGTACTTC. It codes for CASSLAGTQNIQYF.

The V and J genes are TRBV6-1 and TRBJ2-5, with unresolved D. The germline V gene has CDR1 MNHNS and CDR2 SASEGT. V gave up 2 bases and J gave up 3 bases, with 7 bases separating them. The length of the CDR3 is 13 residues. CDR3 sequence: CASSERAKETQYF. CDR3 nucleotides: TGTGCCAGCAGTGAACGTGCGAAAGAGACCCAGTACTTC.

This chain joins TRBV6-6 and TRBJ1-2, with 7 bases aligning to TRBD1. The CDR3 loop spans 12 amino acids. Germline trimming cut 2 bases from V and 8 bases from J; bases unmatched to any gene: 2. Germline V gene sequence: CDR1 MNHNY, CDR2 SVGAGI (reference sequence). In DNA, the CDR3 is TGTGCCAGCAGTTACAGAGGGGGCGGCTACACCTTC. Translation gives CASSYRGGGYTF.

The chain joins TRBV10-1 to TRBJ1-2; perhaps TRBD1 as D (6 bases). Trimming pared 6 bases from V and 4 bases from J, leaving 27 bases between. CDR1 WNHNN and CDR2 SYGVQD come from the germline V gene (reference sequence). The CDR3 totals 18 residues. CDR3 sequence (DNA): TGCGCCAGCAGACCACATCCGGGCCCCTGGGACACTACCTATGGCTACACCTTC. Protein sequence: CASRPHPGPWDTTYGYTF.

The DNA for the CDR3 is TGTGCCAGCAGTTTCTGGACAGGGGGCAGGTCTGATGGCTACACCTTC. Amino acid sequence: CASSFWTGGRSDGYTF. This rearrangement joins TRBV27 to TRBJ1-2; 11 nucleotides agree with TRBD1. With 3 bases clipped from V and 6 bases from J, the junction kept 9 bases outside the gene matches. CDR3 length equals 16 residues. Germline V gene sequence: CDR1 MNHEY, CDR2 SMNVEV (reference sequence).

V usage is TRBV6-4 and J usage is TRBJ2-1; TRBD2 matches at 8 bases. This CDR3 has 16 amino acids. Per germline, CDR1 MRHNA and CDR2 SNTAGT. V trimming: 5 bases; J trimming: 0 bases; junction bases outside the gene matches: 6. CDR3 coding DNA: TGTGCCAGCAGTCCGACGGCGGGAGGCTCCTACAATGAGCAGTTCTTC. It yields the protein CASSPTAGGSYNEQFF.

V and J are TRBV29-1 and TRBJ2-1; the match to TRBD2 covers 8 bases. The CDR3 contains 16 residues. V dropped 8 bases and J dropped 0; count of bases not matched to a gene: 12. Germline loops: CDR1 SQVTM, CDR2 ANQGSEA. The CDR3 here is CSLVGVAGSSYNEQFF. Written as DNA, the CDR3 is TGCAGCCTCGTGGGGGTAGCGGGAAGCTCCTACAATGAGCAGTTCTTC.

The chain links TRBV7-2 to TRBJ2-7; weak D call: TRBD1 (6 bases). CDR3 size: 14 residues. Deletions cut 5 bases from V and 3 bases from J, with 14 bases between. The germline V gene encodes CDR1 SGHTA and CDR2 FQGNSA. The CDR3 DNA follows: TGTGCCAGCAGCCTTGGACAGCTGAACTACGAGCAGTACTTC. Residues: CASSLGQLNYEQYF.

The chain links TRBV7-3 to TRBJ1-2; a possible D gene is TRBD1 (5 bases). With 3 bases removed from V and 6 bases from J, the gap between germline ends came to 11 bases. CDR1 and CDR2 (germline): SGHTA, FQGTGA. CDR3 length: 13 residues. The CDR3 region is CASSFGRDDGYTF. CDR3 nucleotides: TGTGCCAGCAGCTTTGGCAGGGATGATGGCTACACCTTC.

In its sample, this clone was seen a few times. The genes are TRBV21-1 and TRBJ1-3. TRBV21-1 is assigned pseudogene status. This CDR3 is built from 15 residues. The CDR3 DNA reads as TGTGCCAGCAGCAAGCCAGCGAACTCTGGAAACACCATATATTTT. Protein sequence: CASSKPANSGNTIYF.

The rearrangement uses TRBV5-5 and TRBJ1-2; D might be TRBD1 (5 bases). The CDR3 covers 16 residues. The V and J ends lost 6 bases and 2 bases respectively, with 20 bases between them. Germline V gene sequence: CDR1 SGHKS, CDR2 YYEKEE (reference sequence). CDR3 in amino acids: CASTSGGSSHNYGYTF. DNA of the CDR3: TGTGCCAGCACCTCGGGGGGTTCCTCGCACAACTATGGCTACACCTTC.

This sequence joins TRBV7-2 and TRBJ1-5, with 8 bases fitting TRBD1. The CDR3 is 14 residues long. CDR1 is SGHTA and CDR2 is FQGNSA in the germline V gene. V lost 4 bases and J lost 7; bases outside the gene matches: 6. The DNA of the CDR3 is TGTGCCAGCAGCTCTCAGGGGGCCAGCCAGCCCCAGCATTTT. Its translation is CASSSQGASQPQHF.

This chain uses TRBV6-1 with TRBJ2-1, with 7 bases matching TRBD2. Unmatched junction bases numbered 14, after V lost 3 bases and J lost 9 bases. The CDR3 loop spans 16 amino acids. Germline CDR1 reads MNHNS; CDR2 reads SASEGT. The CDR3 DNA follows: TGTGCCAGCAGTGACATACGGGGGGTCCCAACGGGTGAGCAGTTCTTC. Its protein is CASSDIRGVPTGEQFF.

This clone was seen a handful of times. The rearrangement links TRBV5-1 to TRBJ2-1; 12 bases match TRBD2. CDR3 length equals 17 residues. CDR1 is SGHRS and CDR2 is YFSETQ in the germline V gene. V was clipped by 2 bases and J by 7 bases; unmatched bases: 10. Here the CDR3 reads CASSLLLAGGGGNEQFF. The CDR3 coding sequence is TGCGCCAGCAGCTTATTACTAGCGGGAGGAGGGGGAAATGAGCAGTTCTTC. The full variable domain, rest sourced from reference TRBV5-1 and TRBJ2-1, is KAGVTQTPRYLIKTRGQQVTLSCSPISGHRSVSWYQQTPGQGLQFLFEYFSETQRNKGNFPGRFSGRQFSNSRSEMNVSTLELGDSALYLCASSLLLAGGGGNEQFFGPGTRLTVL.

This sequence joins TRBV30 and TRBJ1-2; 8 bases align to TRBD1. Trimming removed 3 bases from V and 8 bases from J; junction bases left unmatched: 17. The CDR3 extends over 16 amino acids. Germline CDR1 reads GTSNPN; CDR2 reads SVGIG (reference sequence). DNA for the CDR3: TGTGCCTGGAGATCGCAGGGGGCGCATAGTGTAAGAGGCTACACCTTC. Its protein is CAWRSQGAHSVRGYTF.